In this sample, the clone carrying this T cell receptor (beta chain) turned up a few times. The antigen is not known. TCRdb analysed the RT-PCR reads with MiXCR anew, one entry per CDR3 protein. Of hundreds of thousands of distinct CDR3 sequences in the sample, roughly 13% were seen once. This record belongs to a study of response to subunit inactivated influenza vaccine. Study results and caveats: Each seasonal influenza vaccination, the authors suggested, recruits few new T cells.

From germline, CDR1 is DFQATT and CDR2 SNEGSKA (reference sequence). The ends lost 3 bases at V and 2 bases at J; junction bases unmatched: 4. The CDR3 covers 14 residues. Sequenced material: PBMCs from blood, taken 45 days after vaccination. The V gene is TRBV20-1, the J gene TRBJ2-7; 10 nucleotides agree with TRBD1. The source of this sequence is a man in his forties or fifties who received an inactivated influenza vaccine. The CDR3 protein is CSASLGQGTYEQYF. The CDR3 DNA sequence: TGCAGTGCTAGTCTGGGACAGGGGACCTACGAGCAGTACTTC.